This note documents a single T cell receptor (beta chain) sequence. These data originate in a study of T cell responses to AZD1222 COVID-19 vaccine. The repertoire was sequenced with immunoSEQ multiplex PCR; TCRdb's copy has only in-frame clones and lacks some. The repertoire has nearly 100,000 clones, around nine tenths of them found once; the top ten carry over 2.5%. This specimen was peripheral blood, taken on day 0 of AZD1222 vaccination. The source is an adult in good health.

The chain's CDR3 is CASSQGGPGTEAGEQYF. CDR3 coding DNA: TGCGCCAGCAGCCAAGGGGGCCCCGGGACAGAGGCCGGCGAGCAGTACTTC. This rearrangement joins TRBV4-1 to TRBJ2-7, with 7 bases identical to TRBD1. The CDR3 totals 17 residues. The germline V gene encodes CDR1 MGHRA and CDR2 YSYEKL. V gave up 1 base and J gave up 6 bases; unmatched junction bases: 15.